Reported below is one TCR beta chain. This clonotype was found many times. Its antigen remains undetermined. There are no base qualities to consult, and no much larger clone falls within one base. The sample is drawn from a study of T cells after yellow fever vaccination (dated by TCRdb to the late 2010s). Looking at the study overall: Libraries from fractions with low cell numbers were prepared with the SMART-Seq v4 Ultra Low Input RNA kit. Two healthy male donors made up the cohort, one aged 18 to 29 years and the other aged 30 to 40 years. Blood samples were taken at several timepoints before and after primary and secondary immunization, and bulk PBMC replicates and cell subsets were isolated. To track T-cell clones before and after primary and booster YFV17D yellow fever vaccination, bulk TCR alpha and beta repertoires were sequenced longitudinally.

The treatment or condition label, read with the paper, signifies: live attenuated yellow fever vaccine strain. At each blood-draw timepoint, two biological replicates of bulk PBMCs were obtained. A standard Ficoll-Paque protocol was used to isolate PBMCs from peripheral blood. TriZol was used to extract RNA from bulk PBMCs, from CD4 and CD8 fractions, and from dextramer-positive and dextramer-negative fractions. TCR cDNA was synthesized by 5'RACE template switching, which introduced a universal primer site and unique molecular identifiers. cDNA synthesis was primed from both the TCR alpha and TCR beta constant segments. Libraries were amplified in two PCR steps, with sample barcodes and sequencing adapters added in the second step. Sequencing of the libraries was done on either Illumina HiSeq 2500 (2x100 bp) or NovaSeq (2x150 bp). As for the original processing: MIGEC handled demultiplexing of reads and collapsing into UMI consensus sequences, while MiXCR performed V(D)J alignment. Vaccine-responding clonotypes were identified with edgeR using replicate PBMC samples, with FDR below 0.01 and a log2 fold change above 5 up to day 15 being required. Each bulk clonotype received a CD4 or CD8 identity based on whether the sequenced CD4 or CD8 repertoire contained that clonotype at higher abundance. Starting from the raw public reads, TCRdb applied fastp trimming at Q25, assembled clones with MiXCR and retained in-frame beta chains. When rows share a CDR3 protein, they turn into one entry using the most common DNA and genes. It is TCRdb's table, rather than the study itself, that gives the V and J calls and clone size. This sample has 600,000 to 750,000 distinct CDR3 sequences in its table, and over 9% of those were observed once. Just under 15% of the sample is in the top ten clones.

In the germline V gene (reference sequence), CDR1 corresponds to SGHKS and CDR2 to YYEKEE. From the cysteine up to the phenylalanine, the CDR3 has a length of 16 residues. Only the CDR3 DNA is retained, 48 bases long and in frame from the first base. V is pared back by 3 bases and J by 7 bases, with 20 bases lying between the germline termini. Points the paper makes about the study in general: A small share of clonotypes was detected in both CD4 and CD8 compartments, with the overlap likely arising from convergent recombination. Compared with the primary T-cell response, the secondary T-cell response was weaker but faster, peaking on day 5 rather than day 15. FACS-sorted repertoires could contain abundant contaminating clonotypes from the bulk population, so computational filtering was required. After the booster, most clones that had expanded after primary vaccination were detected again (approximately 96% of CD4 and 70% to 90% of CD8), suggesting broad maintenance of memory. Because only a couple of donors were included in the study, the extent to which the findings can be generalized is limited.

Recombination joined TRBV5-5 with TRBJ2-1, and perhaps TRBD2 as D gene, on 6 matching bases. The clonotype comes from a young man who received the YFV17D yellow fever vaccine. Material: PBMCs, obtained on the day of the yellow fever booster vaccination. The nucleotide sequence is TGTGCCAGCAGCTGGGGCGTCGGTTTAGCGGATAATGAGCAGTTCTTC. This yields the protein CASSWGVGLADNEQFF.